This T cell receptor beta chain was identified during a study of cytomegalovirus exposure and HLA in healthy donors. Study in general: Roughly 85 million unique TCRs from HLA-typed donors made up an early data release. Findings and caveats of the study: The classifier reportedly diagnosed cytomegalovirus status with high specificity and sensitivity. After further analysis at a later stage, 16,951 TCR beta sequences were associated with HLA alleles at 0.05 false discovery rate.

PCR primers comprised 60 Vbeta and 13 Jbeta primers. Clones were sequenced by immunoSEQ multiplex PCR, and TCRdb holds only the in-frame ones, with some missing. This table holds 150,000 or so clones, 73% found once. Comment on this clone: Its antigen remains unidentified.

Germline V gene data show CDR1 as SNHLY and CDR2 as FYNNEI. V gave up 7 bases and J gave up 10 bases; unmatched junction bases: 13. The CDR3 consists of 16 residues. The sequencing input was PBMCs. The gene calls are TRBV2 and TRBJ1-6; 10 bases are shared with TRBD1. This clonotype was sampled from a woman aged 18 to 35 in good health and CMV-seronegative. CDR3 loop: CASTRQGARSDSPLHF. The CDR3 DNA is TGTGCCAGCACCAGACAGGGGGCCCGTTCGGACTCACCCCTCCACTTT.